This T cell receptor (beta chain) comes out of a study of identical twins. Whole-study results and caveats: The study reached conclusions through statistical analysis that was cross-sectional, not following the same donors.

V lost 3 bases and J 5 bases, leaving 7 bases between the germline ends. The CDR3 has 13 amino acids. From germline, CDR1 is SEHNR and CDR2 FQNEAQ (reference sequence). About this clonotype itself: Its antigen is not known.

TCRdb passed the 5' RACE reads through MiXCR, listing each CDR3 protein once. There are about 250,000 distinct CDR3 sequences in the sample; over 12% occur only once, and 8.5% to 10% lies in the top ten. This clonotype was obtained from a woman younger than 35 in good health. Material for sequencing was memory (CD45RO+) T cells sorted from blood. The V gene is TRBV7-9, the J gene TRBJ1-4, with a weak D call TRBD1 (5 bases). In nucleotides, the CDR3 is TGTGCCAGCAGCTTTTACAGGAATGAAAAACTGTTTTTT. Protein: CASSFYRNEKLFF.